This is a list of T cell receptor beta chains from one sample in a study of blood T cell repertoires in COVID-19. Data came from immunoSEQ multiplex PCR; TCRdb stores just in-frame clones and leaves some out. The repertoire has about 230,000 clones, 80% to 85% of them found once; the top ten carry more than 25%. Material for sequencing was peripheral blood. These TCRs come from a man aged 40-55 years with acute or convalescent COVID-19. Both conserved end residues are part of each CDR3. A D gene is named only where the DNA matches it firmly. Clone size, where shown, is once, few, many, or a class for clones that have expanded.

D	V	length	size	J	CDR3	DNA
TRBD1	TRBV2	15	-	TRBJ2-5	CASSEETGGGETQYF	TGTGCCAGCAGTGAAGAGACAGGGGGTGGGGAGACCCAGTACTTC
TRBD2	TRBV2	15	-	TRBJ2-7	CASSGTSGRSYEQYF	TGTGCCAGCAGCGGGACTAGCGGGAGGTCCTACGAGCAGTACTTC
TRBD1	TRBV10-2	15	-	TRBJ1-6	CASSVSGTGNSPLHF	TGCGCCAGCAGTGTTTCCGGGACAGGGAATTCACCCCTCCACTTT
TRBD2	TRBV9	18	-	TRBJ2-7	CASSVTGTSGRNVYEQYF	TGTGCCAGCAGCGTCACCGGGACTAGCGGGAGAAATGTTTACGAGCAGTACTTC
-	TRBV19	16	-	TRBJ1-1	CASSGGTRTDNTEAFF	TGTGCCAGTAGTGGGGGGACCAGGACGGATAACACTGAAGCTTTCTTT
-	TRBV7-2	13	few	TRBJ1-5	CASSIRDLQPQHF	TGTGCCAGCAGCATCAGGGATTTACAGCCCCAGCATTTT
TRBD1	TRBV25-1	15	-	TRBJ1-5	CASSPGQGFNQPQHF	TGTGCCAGCAGCCCCGGACAGGGATTTAATCAGCCCCAGCATTTT
-	TRBV6-5	16	-	TRBJ2-7	CASSYSFGGTNYEQYF	TGTGCCAGCAGTTACAGTTTCGGGGGAACGAACTACGAGCAGTACTTC
-	TRBV7-2	16	-	TRBJ1-6	CASSLYGARVDSPLHF	TGTGCCAGCAGCTTATATGGTGCCAGGGTGGATTCACCCCTCCACTTT
-	TRBV25-1	14	-	TRBJ1-1	CASSAHNRNTEAFF	TGTGCCAGCAGTGCTCATAATAGGAACACTGAAGCTTTCTTT
-	TRBV15	14	-	TRBJ2-7	CATSRDPRRYEQYF	TGTGCCACCAGCAGAGATCCCCGTCGTTACGAGCAGTACTTC
-	TRBV6-2/TRBV6-3	14	few	TRBJ1-1	CASSYGGRNTEAFF	TGTGCCAGCAGTTACGGGGGCAGGAACACTGAAGCTTTCTTT
-	TRBV12-3/TRBV12-4	12	-	TRBJ2-3	CASSPNSDTQYF	TGTGCCAGCAGTCCCAACTCCGATACGCAGTATTTT
-	TRBV5-1	14	few	TRBJ2-1	CASSWMGTRDEQFF	TGCGCCAGCAGCTGGATGGGGACTCGGGATGAGCAGTTCTTC
-	TRBV6-5	15	-	TRBJ1-4	CASRKQGSPNEKLFF	TGTGCCAGCAGGAAACAGGGAAGTCCTAATGAAAAACTGTTTTTT
-	TRBV7-3	13	-	TRBJ1-1	CASSVNKNTEAFF	TGTGCCAGCAGCGTGAACAAGAACACTGAAGCTTTCTTT
-	TRBV7-2	15	-	TRBJ2-7	CASSLKEVGAYEQYF	TGTGCCAGCAGCTTAAAGGAGGTAGGAGCCTACGAGCAGTACTTC
TRBD1	TRBV27	15	-	TRBJ1-1	CASRIRQGRGTEAFF	TGTGCCAGCAGGATTCGACAGGGTCGAGGAACTGAAGCTTTCTTT
TRBD1	TRBV24-1	13	-	TRBJ1-1	CATTQGALTEAFF	TGTGCCACGACCCAGGGGGCGCTGACTGAAGCTTTCTTT
TRBD1	TRBV7-9	16	-	TRBJ2-2	CASSPRQGDESGELFF	TGTGCCAGCAGCCCGAGACAGGGGGACGAATCCGGGGAGCTGTTTTTT
TRBD1	TRBV5-1	14	-	TRBJ1-2	CASSTGQGKDGYTF	TGCGCCAGCAGCACCGGACAGGGTAAGGACGGCTACACCTTC
TRBD2	TRBV2	14	-	TRBJ2-3	CASIVTSGADTQYF	TGTGCCAGCATAGTGACTAGCGGGGCAGATACGCAGTATTTT
TRBD1	TRBV25-1	15	-	TRBJ2-3	CASSEDRVSTDTQYF	TGTGCCAGCAGTGAGGACAGGGTGTCCACAGATACGCAGTATTTT
TRBD2	TRBV10-3	15	-	TRBJ2-5	CAIGGTSGVGETQYF	TGTGCCATAGGCGGGACTAGCGGAGTCGGGGAGACCCAGTACTTC
TRBD2	TRBV7-2	14	-	TRBJ2-2	CANLAGPNTGELFF	TGTGCCAATCTAGCGGGACCGAACACCGGGGAGCTGTTTTTT
-	TRBV15	15	once	TRBJ2-7	CATSRGRDKSYEQYF	TGTGCCACCAGCAGAGGCCGGGACAAGTCCTACGAGCAGTACTTC
TRBD1	TRBV4-3	15	-	TRBJ1-2	CASSPSRTGNYGYTF	TGCGCCAGCAGCCCTTCTAGGACAGGGAACTATGGCTACACCTTC
-	TRBV2	13	-	TRBJ2-7	CASSEWGAYEQYF	TGTGCCAGCAGTGAATGGGGGGCCTACGAGCAGTACTTC
TRBD1	TRBV2	11	-	TRBJ1-2	CASSEVRDSFF	TGTGCCAGCAGTGAAGTCAGGGACAGTTTCTTC
-	TRBV2	15	-	TRBJ1-1	CASSEGRVGNTEAFF	TGTGCCAGCAGTGAAGGCAGGGTCGGGAACACTGAAGCTTTCTTT
TRBD1	TRBV7-2	16	-	TRBJ1-5	CASSPGTVYSNQPQHF	TGTGCCAGCAGCCCAGGGACAGTCTATAGCAATCAGCCCCAGCATTTT
TRBD2	TRBV2	16	-	TRBJ2-1	CASSPTSGRAYNEQFF	TGTGCCAGCAGTCCGACTAGCGGAAGGGCATACAATGAGCAGTTCTTC
TRBD2	TRBV23-1	18	-	TRBJ2-1	CASSQPFGRRLRDNEQFF	TGCGCCAGCAGTCAGCCGTTCGGGAGGAGACTCAGAGACAATGAGCAGTTCTTC
-	TRBV6-5	14	-	TRBJ1-2	CASSRQAPNYGYTF	TGTGCCAGCAGCCGACAGGCTCCTAACTATGGCTACACCTTC
TRBD2	TRBV6-4	16	-	TRBJ2-3	CASRRTSGFGGDTQYF	TGTGCCAGCAGGAGGACTAGCGGGTTCGGGGGGGATACGCAGTATTTT
TRBD2	TRBV11-1	16	few	TRBJ2-1	CASSSTGTSGYNEQFF	TGTGCCAGCAGCTCAACCGGGACTAGCGGATATAATGAGCAGTTCTTC
-	TRBV7-9	18	few	TRBJ1-2	CASSLRTERASIRYGYTF	TGTGCCAGCAGCCTCCGGACAGAGAGGGCCTCCATACGCTATGGCTACACCTTC
TRBD1	TRBV2	13	once	TRBJ1-2	CASSVDREEGYTF	TGTGCCAGCAGTGTCGACAGGGAGGAGGGCTACACCTTC
-	TRBV5-1	14	-	TRBJ1-1	CASSPRRVATEAFF	TGCGCCAGCAGCCCACGGAGGGTAGCCACTGAAGCTTTCTTT
-	TRBV6-5	14	-	TRBJ2-5	CASRPAGARGTQYF	TGTGCCAGCAGACCAGCTGGAGCCCGGGGGACCCAGTACTTC
-	TRBV2	13	-	TRBJ1-5	CASDGQSNQPQHF	TGTGCCAGCGATGGACAGAGCAATCAGCCCCAGCATTTT
-	TRBV6-5	13	-	TRBJ1-2	CASRLHGGDGYTF	TGTGCCAGCAGATTACATGGGGGGGATGGCTACACCTTC
TRBD2	TRBV29-1	13	-	TRBJ2-7	CSVGLAGPYEQYF	TGCAGCGTGGGACTAGCGGGACCCTACGAGCAGTACTTC